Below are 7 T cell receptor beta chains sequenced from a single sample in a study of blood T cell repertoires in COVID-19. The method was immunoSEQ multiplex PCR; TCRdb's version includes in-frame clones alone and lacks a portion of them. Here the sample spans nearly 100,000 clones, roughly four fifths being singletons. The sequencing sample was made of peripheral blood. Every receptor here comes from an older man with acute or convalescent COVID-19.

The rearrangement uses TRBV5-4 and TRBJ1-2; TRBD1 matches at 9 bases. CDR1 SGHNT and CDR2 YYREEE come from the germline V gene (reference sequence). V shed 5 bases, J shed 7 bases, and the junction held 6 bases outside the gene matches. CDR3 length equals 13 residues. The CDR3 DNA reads TGTGCCAGCAGACAGGGGGCGGTTAGTGGCTACACCTTC. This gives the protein CASRQGAVSGYTF.

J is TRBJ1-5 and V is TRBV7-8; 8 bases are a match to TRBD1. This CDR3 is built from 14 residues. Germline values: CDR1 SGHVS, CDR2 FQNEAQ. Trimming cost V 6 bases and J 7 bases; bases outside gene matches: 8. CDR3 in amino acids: CASRKDRARQPQHF. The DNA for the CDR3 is TGTGCCAGCAGGAAGGACAGGGCGCGCCAGCCCCAGCATTTT.

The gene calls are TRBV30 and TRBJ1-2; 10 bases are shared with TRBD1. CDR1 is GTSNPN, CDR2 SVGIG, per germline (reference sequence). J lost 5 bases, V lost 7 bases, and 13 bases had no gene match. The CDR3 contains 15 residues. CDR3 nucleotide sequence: TGTGCCTTACCGGGACAGGGGACTCGGAAGTATGGCTACACCTTC. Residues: CALPGQGTRKYGYTF.

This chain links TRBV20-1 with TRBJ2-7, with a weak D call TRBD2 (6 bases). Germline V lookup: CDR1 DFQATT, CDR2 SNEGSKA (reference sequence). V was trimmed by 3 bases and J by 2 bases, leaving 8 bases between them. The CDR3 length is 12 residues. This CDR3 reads CSASRLAYEQYF. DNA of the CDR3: TGCAGTGCTAGTAGACTAGCCTACGAGCAGTACTTC.

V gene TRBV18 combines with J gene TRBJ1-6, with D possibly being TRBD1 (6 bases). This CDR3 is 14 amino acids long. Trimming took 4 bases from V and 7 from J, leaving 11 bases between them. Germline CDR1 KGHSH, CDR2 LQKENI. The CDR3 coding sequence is TGTGCCAGCTCACAGGGGGTTGTCAATTCACCCCTCCACTTT. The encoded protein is CASSQGVVNSPLHF.

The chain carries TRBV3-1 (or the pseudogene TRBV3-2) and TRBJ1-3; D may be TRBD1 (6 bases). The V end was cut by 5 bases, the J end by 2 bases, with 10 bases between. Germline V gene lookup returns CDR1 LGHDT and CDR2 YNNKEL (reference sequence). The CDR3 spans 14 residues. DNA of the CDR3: TGTGCCAGCAGCTCCGGACAGACTGGAAACACCATATATTTT. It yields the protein CASSSGQTGNTIYF.

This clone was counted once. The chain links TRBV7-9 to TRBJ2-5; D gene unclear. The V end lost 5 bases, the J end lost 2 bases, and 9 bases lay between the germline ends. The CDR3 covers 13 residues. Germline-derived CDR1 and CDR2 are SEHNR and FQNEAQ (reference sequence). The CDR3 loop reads CASSPWPQETQYF. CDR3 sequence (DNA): TGTGCCAGCAGCCCTTGGCCGCAAGAGACCCAGTACTTC.